This record covers a single T cell receptor (beta chain). Its specificity is not known. The V end was cut by 6 bases, the J end by 3 bases, with 12 bases between. This CDR3 spans 13 amino acids. Germline V CDR1 and CDR2: SGHRS, YFSETQ. The sample belongs to a study of T cells after yellow fever vaccination. Study results and limitations: Sorted repertoires could include abundant contaminating clonotypes from bulk cells. Most clones from primary vaccination resurfaced after the booster (about 96% CD4, less than 90% CD8).

They built TCR cDNA with 5'RACE template switching, a step that put in a universal primer site and UMIs. MiXCR was run by TCRdb on the 5' RACE reads, yielding one entry per CDR3 protein. The table records about 340,000 distinct CDR3 sequences, around 13% of them present only once. This chain links TRBV5-1 with TRBJ1-1, with a weak D call TRBD1 (6 bases). This specimen consisted of CD4+ T cells sorted from PBMCs, obtained 15 days after the yellow fever booster vaccination. The clonotype originates from a man younger than 35 who received the YFV17D yellow fever vaccine. The CDR3 loop is CASTTGPYTEAFF. CDR3 nucleotide sequence: TGCGCCAGCACGACAGGTCCGTACACTGAAGCTTTCTTT.